Listed here are 17 T cell receptor beta chains from one sample, sequenced in a study of blood T cell repertoires in COVID-19. The assay was immunoSEQ multiplex PCR, and TCRdb's table has in-frame clones only and misses some. The sample records under 250,000 clones, approximately 90% being singletons. The sequencing sample was made of peripheral blood. The receptors come from a man aged 25-40 years with acute or convalescent COVID-19.

This chain joins TRBV15 and TRBJ2-7; 8 positions match TRBD1. The CDR3 runs to 15 residues. Trimming took 0 bases from V and 3 from J; bases not matched to a gene: 4. Germline CDR1 and CDR2: LNHNV and YYDKDF (reference sequence). The CDR3 region is CATSRDQGAHYEQYF. The CDR3 nucleotides are TGTGCCACCAGCAGAGATCAGGGGGCCCACTACGAGCAGTACTTC.

The chain links TRBV27 to TRBJ1-2; a possible D gene is TRBD1 (6 bases). Trimming shortened V by 2 bases and J by 4 bases, and 8 bases separated the two germline ends. Germline V lookup: CDR1 MNHEY, CDR2 SMNVEV (reference sequence). The CDR3 extends over 13 amino acids. CDR3 DNA: TGTGCCAGCAGTTTAGGGGGCCCCTATGGCTACACCTTC. Translating gives CASSLGGPYGYTF.

The chain links TRBV6-5 to TRBJ2-3; 14 bases map to TRBD2. Germline values: CDR1 MNHEY, CDR2 SVGAGI. This CDR3 spans 16 amino acids. The V segment lost 4 bases and the J segment 5 bases; nucleotides outside the gene matches: 5. CDR3 DNA sequence: TGTGCCAGCAGTTTTCGACTAGCGGGGGGGCTAGATACGCAGTATTTT. It codes for CASSFRLAGGLDTQYF.

The chain combines TRBV21-1 with TRBJ1-1; the D call in the table, TRBD1, was not verified against the DNA. TRBV21-1 is described as a pseudogene. This CDR3 contains 18 residues. This CDR3 is CASSKAILRDRVGTEAFF. The DNA of the CDR3 is TGTGCCAGCAGCAAAGCTATTTTAAGGGACAGGGTAGGGACTGAAGCTTTCTTT.

The rearrangement links TRBV11-2 to TRBJ2-3; 7 bases are a match to TRBD1. In germline, CDR1 is SGHAT, CDR2 FQNNGV. Trimming removed 5 bases from V and 4 bases from J; junction bases left unmatched: 18. This CDR3 has 18 amino acids. DNA for the CDR3: TGTGCCAGCAGCCCAATTAGTCGACAGGGAAAAGGGCCAGATACGCAGTATTTT. This codes for CASSPISRQGKGPDTQYF.

The chain uses TRBV30 and TRBJ2-7, with 8 bases lining up with TRBD1. Germline CDR1 and CDR2: GTSNPN and SVGIG (reference sequence). The CDR3 has 12 amino acids. V gave up 6 bases and J gave up 0 bases; unmatched junction bases: 1. The CDR3 reads CACGTGSYEQYF. The CDR3 nucleotides are TGTGCCTGCGGGACAGGCTCCTACGAGCAGTACTTC.

V and J are TRBV15 and TRBJ2-3; 8 nucleotides match TRBD2. Trimming removed 0 bases from V and 3 bases from J; junction bases left unmatched: 2. The CDR3 runs to 15 residues. CDR1 LNHNV and CDR2 YYDKDF come from the germline V gene (reference sequence). CDR3 nucleotides: TGTGCCACCAGCAGAGATAGACTAGCGACAGATACGCAGTATTTT. Its protein product is CATSRDRLATDTQYF. The whole variable domain, remainder taken from reference TRBV15 and TRBJ2-3, is DAMVIQNPRYQVTQFGKPVTLSCSQTLNHNVMYWYQQKSSQAPKLLFHYYDKDFNNEADTPDNFQSRRPNTSFCFLDIRSPGLGDTAMYLCATSRDRLATDTQYFGPGTRLTVL.

Worth noting for this clone: A junction boundary mismatches the germline segment, possibly from a read error. The rearrangement uses TRBV6-1 and TRBJ1-5; D remains unclear. The CDR3 runs 13 residues. Germline values: CDR1 MNHNS, CDR2 SASEGT. The CDR3 sequence: CASSESSTQAQHF. In DNA, the CDR3 is TGTGCCAGCAGTGAATCCTCTACTCAGGCCCAGCATTTT.

This clone was detected once. The chain uses TRBV18 and TRBJ2-5, with D possibly matching TRBD2 (6 bases). Trimming took 4 bases from V and 5 from J, leaving 14 bases between them. The CDR3 runs 14 residues. Germline V lookup: CDR1 KGHSH, CDR2 LQKENI. CDR3 DNA sequence: TGTGCCAGCTCACAGCTGACTAGAGAGGAGACCCAGTACTTC. Its protein is CASSQLTREETQYF.

This sequence joins TRBV19 and TRBJ2-7; TRBD2 is a possible D gene (5 bases). The ends were cut back, 2 bases at V and 0 bases at J, with 8 bases in the middle. Germline assignment: CDR1 LNHDA and CDR2 SQIVND (reference sequence). This CDR3 has 14 amino acids. The CDR3 region has the DNA TGTGCCAGTAGTATAACGGGAAGCTCCTACGAGCAGTACTTC. Amino acid sequence: CASSITGSSYEQYF.

This clone was counted a few times. The chain employs TRBV6-6 and TRBJ1-1; possible D gene TRBD1, 5 bases. The V gene's germline CDR1 is MNHNY and CDR2 SVGAGI (reference sequence). The CDR3 totals 13 residues. The germline V and J ends were trimmed by 0 bases and 8 bases, with 10 bases remaining between them. CDR3 in DNA: TGTGCCAGCAGTTACTCGCGACAGCCCGAAGCTTTCTTT. Translated, it gives CASSYSRQPEAFF.

The CDR3 DNA sequence: TGTGCCACCACACAACTAGCGGGGCCAAGCTCCTACAATGAGCAGTTCTTC. This translates into CATTQLAGPSSYNEQFF. J is TRBJ2-1 and V is TRBV24-1, with 10 bases identical to TRBD2. Germline assignment: CDR1 KGHDR and CDR2 SFDVKD. The CDR3 is made up of 17 amino acids. The trim removed 8 bases at V and 0 bases at J, leaving 9 bases unmatched.

This chain joins TRBV19 and TRBJ2-7; 8 nucleotides match TRBD2. In germline, CDR1 is LNHDA, CDR2 SQIVND (reference sequence). The trim removed 7 bases at V and 6 bases at J, leaving 8 bases unmatched. The CDR3 extends over 13 amino acids. CDR3 protein: CASTGTRGLEQYF. The CDR3, as DNA: TGTGCCAGTACGGGGACTAGGGGTCTCGAGCAGTACTTC.

This chain links TRBV15 with TRBJ2-1, with 7 bases aligning to TRBD2. Germline CDR1 is LNHNV and CDR2 is YYDKDF (reference sequence). The CDR3 loop spans 16 amino acids. V lost 0 bases and J lost 2; bases outside the gene matches: 4. CDR3 bases: TGTGCCACCAGCAGAGACCCGGGACTACCCTACAATGAGCAGTTCTTC. This gives the protein CATSRDPGLPYNEQFF.

This chain connects TRBV5-5 to TRBJ2-7, with TRBD1 matching 7 bases. V lost 4 bases and J lost 0; bases outside the gene matches: 4. CDR1 and CDR2 from the germline V gene are SGHKS and YYEKEE (reference sequence). The CDR3 loop spans 14 amino acids. CDR3 loop: CASSLTGASYEQYF. The CDR3 DNA sequence: TGTGCCAGCAGCCTCACAGGGGCCTCCTACGAGCAGTACTTC.

This clone came up once. The chain couples TRBV9 to TRBJ1-5; D not resolved. Trimming took 3 bases from V and 4 from J, leaving 8 bases between them. This CDR3 is built from 13 residues. Germline V CDR1 and CDR2: SGDLS, YYNGEE. The CDR3 bases are TGTGCCAGCAGCGGGGCCCCTAATCAGCCCCAGCATTTT. It is translated as CASSGAPNQPQHF.

The chain links TRBV10-2 to TRBJ1-2; unclear D gene. Germline V gives CDR1 WSHSY, CDR2 SAAADI. V was trimmed by 3 bases and J by 0 bases, leaving 17 bases between them. There are 17 residues in the CDR3. The CDR3: CASSEFIRKPSNYGYTF. CDR3 coding DNA: TGCGCCAGCAGTGAATTCATTAGAAAGCCCTCTAACTATGGCTACACCTTC.